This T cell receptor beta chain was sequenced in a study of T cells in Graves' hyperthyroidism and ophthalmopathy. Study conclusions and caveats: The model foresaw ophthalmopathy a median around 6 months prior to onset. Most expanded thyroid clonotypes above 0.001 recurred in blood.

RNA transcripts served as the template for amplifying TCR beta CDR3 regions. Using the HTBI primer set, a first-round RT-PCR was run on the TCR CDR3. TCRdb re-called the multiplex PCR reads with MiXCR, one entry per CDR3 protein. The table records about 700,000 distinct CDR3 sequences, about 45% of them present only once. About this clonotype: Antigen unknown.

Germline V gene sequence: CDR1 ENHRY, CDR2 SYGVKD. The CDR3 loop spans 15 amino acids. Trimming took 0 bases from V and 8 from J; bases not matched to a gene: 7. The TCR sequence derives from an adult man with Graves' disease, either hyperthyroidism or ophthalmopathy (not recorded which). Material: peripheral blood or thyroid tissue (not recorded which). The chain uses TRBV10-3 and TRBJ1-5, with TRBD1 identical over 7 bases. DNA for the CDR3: TGTGCCATCAGTGAGTCAGGGGGCGCTGGAAAGCCCCAGCATTTT. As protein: CAISESGGAGKPQHF.